This TCR beta chain was captured in a study of T cells in Graves' hyperthyroidism and ophthalmopathy. Study observations and caveats: A median around 6.4 months before onset, the model predicted ophthalmopathy. A model built on 13 V-J features separated ophthalmopathy from stable hyperthyroidism. Among thyroid clonotypes expanded above 0.001, most also appeared in blood.

The CDR3 runs to 15 residues. CDR1 is SGHKS and CDR2 is YYEKEE in the germline V gene (reference sequence). With V trimmed by 2 bases and J by 12 bases, 11 bases remained unmatched. This clonotype was observed a handful of times. The antigen remains undetermined. RNA transcripts served as the template for amplifying TCR beta CDR3 regions. The study used the HTBI primer set for a first-round RT-PCR of the TCR CDR3. TCRdb itself ran the multiplex PCR reads through MiXCR, one entry per CDR3 protein. The sample holds roughly 630,000 distinct CDR3 sequences, around 16% seen once. The TCR sequence derives from a woman younger than 45 with Graves' hyperthyroidism. Material for sequencing was blood. The chain links TRBV5-5 to TRBJ2-1, with TRBD1 matching over 10 bases. The CDR3 sequence is CASSLAGTGVLGQFF. CDR3 nucleotides: TGTGCCAGCAGCTTAGCCGGGACAGGGGTTCTAGGGCAGTTCTTC.